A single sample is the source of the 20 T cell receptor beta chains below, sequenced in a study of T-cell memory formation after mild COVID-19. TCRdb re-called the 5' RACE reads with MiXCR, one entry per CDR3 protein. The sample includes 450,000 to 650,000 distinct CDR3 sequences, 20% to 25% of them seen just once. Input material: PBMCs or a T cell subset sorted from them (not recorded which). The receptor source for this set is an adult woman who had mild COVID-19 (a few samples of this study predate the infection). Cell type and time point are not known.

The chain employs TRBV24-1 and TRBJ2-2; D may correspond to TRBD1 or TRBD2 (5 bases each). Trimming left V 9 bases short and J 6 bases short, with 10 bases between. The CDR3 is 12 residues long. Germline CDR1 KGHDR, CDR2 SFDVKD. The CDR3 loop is CATGEGPGELFF. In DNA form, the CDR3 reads TGTGCCACCGGAGAGGGGCCCGGGGAGCTGTTTTTT.

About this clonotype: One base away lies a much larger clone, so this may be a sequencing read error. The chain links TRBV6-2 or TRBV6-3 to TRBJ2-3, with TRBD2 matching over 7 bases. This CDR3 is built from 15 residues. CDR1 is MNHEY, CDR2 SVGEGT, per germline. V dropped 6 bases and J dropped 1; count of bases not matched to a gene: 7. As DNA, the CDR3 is TGTGCCAGCAGCCGAGCGGGACGGGGCACAGATACGCAGTATTTT. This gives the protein CASSRAGRGTDTQYF.

The CDR3 sequence is CASSPAAGTNEQFF. The CDR3 DNA reads TGTGCCAGCAGCCCCGCAGCGGGAACAAATGAGCAGTTCTTC. This chain joins TRBV3-1 and TRBJ2-1; 7 bases fit TRBD2. The V and J ends lost 4 bases and 7 bases, in that order; junction bases with no gene match: 7. The CDR3 runs 14 residues. CDR1 and CDR2 from the germline V gene are LGHDT and YNNKEL (reference sequence).

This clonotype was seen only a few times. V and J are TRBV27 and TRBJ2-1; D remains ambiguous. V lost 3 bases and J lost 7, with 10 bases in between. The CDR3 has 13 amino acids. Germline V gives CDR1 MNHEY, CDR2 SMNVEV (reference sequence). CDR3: CASSFQYGNEQFF. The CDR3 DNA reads TGTGCCAGCAGTTTCCAGTACGGGAATGAGCAGTTCTTC.

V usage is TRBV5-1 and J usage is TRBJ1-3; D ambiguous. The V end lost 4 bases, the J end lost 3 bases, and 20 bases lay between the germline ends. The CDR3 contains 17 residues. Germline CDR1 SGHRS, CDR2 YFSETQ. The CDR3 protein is CASSLESGPRGGNTIYF. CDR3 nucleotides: TGCGCCAGCAGCCTGGAATCTGGACCACGGGGTGGAAACACCATATATTTT.

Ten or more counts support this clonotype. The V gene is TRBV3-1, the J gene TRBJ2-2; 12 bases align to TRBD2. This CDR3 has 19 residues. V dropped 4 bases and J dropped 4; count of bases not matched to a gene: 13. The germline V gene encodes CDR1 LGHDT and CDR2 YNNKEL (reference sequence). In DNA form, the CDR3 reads TGTGCCAGCAGCCGTGATAGGACTAGCGGGGAAAGGCCCACCGGGGAGCTGTTTTTT. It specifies CASSRDRTSGERPTGELFF.

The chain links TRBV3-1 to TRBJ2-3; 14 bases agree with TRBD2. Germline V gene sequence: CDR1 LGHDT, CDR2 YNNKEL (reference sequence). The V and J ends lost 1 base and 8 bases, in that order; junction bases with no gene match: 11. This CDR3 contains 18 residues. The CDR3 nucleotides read TGTGCCAGCAGCCAAGGAACCGGGACTAGCGGGGGCAGTGGTACGCAGTATTTT. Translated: CASSQGTGTSGGSGTQYF.

CDR3 DNA: TGTGCCAGCAGCCTTATTAGGGTCAATGAGCAGTTCTTC. Translation gives CASSLIRVNEQFF. The chain employs TRBV7-9 and TRBJ2-1; no definite D call. V was pared by 5 bases and J by 6 bases, with 11 bases between. The CDR3 has 13 amino acids. Per the germline V gene, CDR1 is SEHNR and CDR2 is FQNEAQ (reference sequence).

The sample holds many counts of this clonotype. The CDR3 DNA is TGTGCCACCAGTGAACCCAACAAAAATGAGCAGTTCTTC. Its translation: CATSEPNKNEQFF. The V gene is TRBV24-1, the J gene TRBJ2-1; D gene ambiguous. CDR1 is KGHDR, CDR2 SFDVKD, per germline. There are 13 residues in the CDR3. V lost 4 bases to trimming and J lost 7 bases, with 10 bases between them.

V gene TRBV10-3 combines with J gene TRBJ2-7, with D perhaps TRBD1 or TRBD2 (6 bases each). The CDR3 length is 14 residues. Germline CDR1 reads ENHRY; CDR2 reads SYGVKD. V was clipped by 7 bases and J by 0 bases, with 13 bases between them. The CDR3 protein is CAIKGEVFSYEQYF. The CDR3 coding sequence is TGTGCCATCAAGGGGGAGGTTTTCTCCTACGAGCAGTACTTC.

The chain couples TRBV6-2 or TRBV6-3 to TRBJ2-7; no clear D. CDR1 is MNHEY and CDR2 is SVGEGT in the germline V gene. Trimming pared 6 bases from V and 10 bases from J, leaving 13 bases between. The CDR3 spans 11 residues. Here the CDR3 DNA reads TGTGCCAGCAGCAACTACGATCAACAGTACTTC. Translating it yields CASSNYDQQYF.

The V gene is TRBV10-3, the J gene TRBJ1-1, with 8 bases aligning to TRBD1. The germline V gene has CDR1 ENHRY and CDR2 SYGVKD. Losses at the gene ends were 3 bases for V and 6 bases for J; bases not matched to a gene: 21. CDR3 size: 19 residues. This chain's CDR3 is CAISDSASYNRGNSAEAFF. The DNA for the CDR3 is TGTGCCATCAGTGACTCAGCGAGTTACAACAGGGGGAATAGCGCTGAAGCTTTCTTT.

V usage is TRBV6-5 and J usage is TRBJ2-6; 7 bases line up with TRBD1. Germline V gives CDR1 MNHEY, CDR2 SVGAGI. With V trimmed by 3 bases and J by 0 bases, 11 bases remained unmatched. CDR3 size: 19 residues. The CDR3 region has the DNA TGTGCCAGCAGTTATTATGCCGGGACAGACCTCTCTGGGGCCAACGTCCTGACTTTC. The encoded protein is CASSYYAGTDLSGANVLTF.

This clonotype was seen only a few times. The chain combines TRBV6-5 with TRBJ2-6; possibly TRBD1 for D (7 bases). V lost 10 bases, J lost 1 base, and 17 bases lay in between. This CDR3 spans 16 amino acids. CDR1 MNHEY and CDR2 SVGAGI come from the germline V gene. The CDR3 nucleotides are TGTGCCACATCGGGGGCCAGGGGGTCTGGGGCCAACGTCCTGACTTTC. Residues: CATSGARGSGANVLTF.

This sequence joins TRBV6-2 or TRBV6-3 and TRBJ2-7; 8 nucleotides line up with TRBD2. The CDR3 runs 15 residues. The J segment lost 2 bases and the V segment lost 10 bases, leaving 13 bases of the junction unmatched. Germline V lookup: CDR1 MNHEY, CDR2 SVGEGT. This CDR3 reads CATRGGAYVPYEQYF. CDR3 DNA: TGTGCCACCCGGGGGGGGGCCTACGTCCCCTACGAGCAGTACTTC.

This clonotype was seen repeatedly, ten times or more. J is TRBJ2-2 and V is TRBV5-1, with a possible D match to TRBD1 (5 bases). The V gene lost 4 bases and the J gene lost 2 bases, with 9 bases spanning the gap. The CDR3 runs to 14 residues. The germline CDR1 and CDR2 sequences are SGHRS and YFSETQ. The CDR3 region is CASSPDSNTGELFF. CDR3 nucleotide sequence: TGCGCCAGCAGCCCCGACAGCAACACCGGGGAGCTGTTTTTT. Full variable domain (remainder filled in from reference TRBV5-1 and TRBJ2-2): KAGVTQTPRYLIKTRGQQVTLSCSPISGHRSVSWYQQTPGQGLQFLFEYFSETQRNKGNFPGRFSGRQFSNSRSEMNVSTLELGDSALYLCASSPDSNTGELFFGEGSRLTVL.

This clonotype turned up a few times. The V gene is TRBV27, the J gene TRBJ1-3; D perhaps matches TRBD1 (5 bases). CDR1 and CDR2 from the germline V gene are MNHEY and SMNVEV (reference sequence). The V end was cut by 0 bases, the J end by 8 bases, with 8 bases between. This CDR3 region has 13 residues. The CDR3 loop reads CASSLSRGDTIYF. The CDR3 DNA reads TGTGCCAGCAGTTTATCAAGGGGAGACACCATATATTTT.

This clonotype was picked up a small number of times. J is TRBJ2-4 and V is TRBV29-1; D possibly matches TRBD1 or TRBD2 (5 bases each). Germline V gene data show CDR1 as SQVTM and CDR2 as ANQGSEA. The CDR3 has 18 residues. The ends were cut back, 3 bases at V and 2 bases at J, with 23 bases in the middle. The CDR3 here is CSVEWGLGEPGTKNIQYF. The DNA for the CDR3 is TGCAGCGTTGAGTGGGGGTTGGGGGAGCCCGGGACCAAAAACATTCAGTACTTC.

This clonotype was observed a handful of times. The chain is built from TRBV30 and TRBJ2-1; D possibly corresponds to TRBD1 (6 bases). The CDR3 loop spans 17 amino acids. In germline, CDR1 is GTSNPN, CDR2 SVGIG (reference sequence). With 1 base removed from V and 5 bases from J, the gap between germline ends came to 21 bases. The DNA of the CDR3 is TGTGCCTGGAGTGACAACAGGGTAAGGGGGACCCACAATGAGCAGTTCTTC. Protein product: CAWSDNRVRGTHNEQFF.

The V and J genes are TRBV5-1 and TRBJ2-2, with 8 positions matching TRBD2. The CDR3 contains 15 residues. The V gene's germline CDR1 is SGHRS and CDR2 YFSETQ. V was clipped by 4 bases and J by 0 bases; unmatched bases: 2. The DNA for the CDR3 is TGCGCCAGCAGCAAGGGACTAGCGAACACCGGGGAGCTGTTTTTT. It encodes CASSKGLANTGELFF.